The 19 T cell receptor beta chains listed next were all sequenced from one sample in a study of regulatory T cells in long-lasting Graves disease. Time point in this sample: newly diagnosed GD, antithyroid drugs for less than 3 months. Extracted RNA from PBMCs served as the source of the TCR library. Through Arm-PCR of CDR3 regions and iRepertoire HTBI primers, TCR beta libraries were built. Each CDR3 protein is one row after TCRdb ran MiXCR on the multiplex PCR reads. The sample consists of around 400,000 distinct CDR3 sequences, roughly 16% of them appearing once. The sample here was peripheral blood mononuclear cells (PBMCs), taken at new diagnosis, from a patient treated with antithyroid drugs. Source of these receptors: a female donor with Graves disease.

This clonotype was seen more than once but under ten times. J is TRBJ1-4 and V is TRBV15; the D is unclear. Germline values: CDR1 LNHNV, CDR2 YYDKDF (reference sequence). Between the trimmed V and J ends, which lost 0 bases and 8 bases, there was a span of 16 bases. The CDR3 consists of 16 residues. CDR3 protein: CATSREQSGSGEKLFF. In DNA, the CDR3 is TGTGCCACCAGCAGAGAACAAAGTGGCAGTGGGGAAAAACTGTTTTTT. The whole variable domain, remainder taken from reference TRBV15 and TRBJ1-4, is DAMVIQNPRYQVTQFGKPVTLSCSQTLNHNVMYWYQQKSSQAPKLLFHYYDKDFNNEADTPDNFQSRRPNTSFCFLDIRSPGLGDTAMYLCATSREQSGSGEKLFFGSGTQLSVL.

This clonotype was seen a few times. The J gene is TRBJ2-4, the V gene TRBV2, with 7 bases identical to TRBD1. Germline CDR1 SNHLY, CDR2 FYNNEI. Unmatched junction bases numbered 4, after V lost 2 bases and J lost 0 bases. This CDR3 contains 16 residues. The CDR3 nucleotides are TGTGCCAGCAGTGAACGGGACAGAATAGCCAAAAACATTCAGTACTTC. Translation: CASSERDRIAKNIQYF. The full variable domain, in which reference TRBV2 and TRBJ2-4 provide the parts outside the CDR3, is EPEVTQTPSHQVTQMGQEVILRCVPISNHLYFYWYRQILGQKVEFLVSFYNNEISEKSEIFDDQFSVERPDGSNFTLKIRSTKLEDSAMYFCASSERDRIAKNIQYFGAGTRLSVL.

The chain employs TRBV19 and TRBJ1-6; maybe TRBD1 (6 bases). The CDR3 spans 16 residues. Germline V gene lookup returns CDR1 LNHDA and CDR2 SQIVND (reference sequence). V lost 4 bases and J lost 4, with 14 bases in between. The CDR3 coding sequence is TGTGCCAGTAGTAGACCGGGGCAGGGGTATAATTCACCCCTCCACTTT. Protein: CASSRPGQGYNSPLHF.

This clonotype was observed many times. This chain links TRBV12-3 or TRBV12-4 with TRBJ1-2; no definite D call. CDR3 size: 9 residues. Trimming stripped 8 bases from V and 6 bases from J, with 4 bases between. CDR3 sequence (DNA): TGTGCCAGCCCTAATGGCTACACCTTC. It yields the protein CASPNGYTF.

Comment on this clonotype: Possible read error: a much larger clone is one base away. V is TRBV6-5 and J is TRBJ2-2; maybe TRBD2 (6 bases). CDR3 length: 13 amino acids. CDR1 is MNHEY, CDR2 SVGAGI, per germline. CDR3 loop: CASSYGGTGEPFF. The CDR3 region has the DNA TGTGCCAGCAGTTACGGCGGGACCGGGGAGCCGTTTTTT.

This clonotype was counted between two and nine times. The chain combines TRBV2 with TRBJ1-6; D call uncertain. The V end was cut by 4 bases, the J end by 6 bases, with 13 bases between. Germline V gives CDR1 SNHLY, CDR2 FYNNEI. CDR3 length: 15 residues. This CDR3 reads CASSVRAATNSPLHF. CDR3 DNA sequence: TGTGCCAGCAGTGTTCGGGCAGCTACTAATTCACCCCTCCACTTT.

There are many counts of this clonotype. This sequence joins TRBV7-9 and TRBJ2-1; tentative D call: TRBD2 (6 bases). CDR1 and CDR2 from the germline V gene are SEHNR and FQNEAQ (reference sequence). Trimming shortened V by 4 bases and J by 8 bases, and 12 bases separated the two germline ends. This CDR3 contains 13 residues. The CDR3 loop is CASSYGTGDEQFF. In DNA form, the CDR3 reads TGTGCCAGCAGCTACGGTACGGGGGATGAGCAGTTCTTC.

The chain uses TRBV19 and TRBJ2-7; D may be TRBD2 (5 bases). Germline V lookup: CDR1 LNHDA, CDR2 SQIVND (reference sequence). The CDR3 runs to 13 residues. V was shortened by 3 bases and J by 5 bases, with 11 bases between the two germline ends. This CDR3 reads CASSILAGHEQYF. CDR3 nucleotide sequence: TGTGCCAGTAGTATTCTGGCGGGCCACGAGCAGTACTTC.

This clonotype was seen a handful of times. A much larger clone lies a single base off, so this may be a read error. CDR3 DNA sequence: TGTGCCAGCAGCTTAGATGACTGGAGCAATGAGCGGTTCTTC. It specifies CASSLDDWSNERFF. This chain uses TRBV7-9 with TRBJ2-1; D is ambiguous. CDR3 size: 14 residues. Per the germline V gene, CDR1 is SEHNR and CDR2 is FQNEAQ (reference sequence).

This clonotype was detected ten times or more. The chain joins TRBV6-1 to TRBJ2-7, with TRBD1 matching 10 bases. The CDR3 length is 14 residues. J was trimmed by 7 bases and V by 6 bases; bases with no gene match: 9. Germline V lookup: CDR1 MNHNS, CDR2 SASEGT. The CDR3 protein is CASRGQGVIREQYF. CDR3 DNA: TGTGCCAGCAGAGGACAGGGGGTTATTCGAGAGCAGTACTTC.

This clonotype was picked up many times. This chain joins TRBV3-1 and TRBJ2-1; D is perhaps TRBD1 or TRBD2 (5 bases each). With 4 bases removed from V and 6 bases from J, the gap between germline ends came to 13 bases. Germline CDR1 and CDR2: LGHDT and YNNKEL (reference sequence). The CDR3 loop spans 14 amino acids. Written as DNA, the CDR3 is TGTGCCAGCAGCCCTAAGGGACGTCGCAATGAGCAGTTCTTC. This translates into CASSPKGRRNEQFF.

This clonotype came up many times. J is TRBJ2-2 and V is TRBV12-3 or TRBV12-4, with D possibly TRBD2 on 6 matching bases. The V end lost 5 bases, the J end lost 0 bases, and 10 bases lay between the germline ends. The CDR3 length is 15 residues. CDR3 sequence (DNA): TGTGCCAGCAGTACCGGGGACTCGAACACCGGGGAGCTGTTTTTT. Protein product: CASSTGDSNTGELFF.

This chain joins TRBV29-1 and TRBJ1-2, with TRBD1 matching over 9 bases. V lost 5 bases and J lost 3; bases outside the gene matches: 4. Germline CDR1 and CDR2: SQVTM and ANQGSEA. The CDR3 totals 13 residues. CDR3 in amino acids: CSVFGDRDYGYTF. The CDR3 DNA sequence: TGCAGCGTTTTTGGGGACAGGGACTATGGCTACACCTTC.

This clonotype was recorded many times. V gene TRBV28 combines with J gene TRBJ2-3, with D possibly TRBD1 on 6 matching bases. This CDR3 region has 14 residues. Germline loops: CDR1 MDHEN, CDR2 SYDVKM. Trimming left V 6 bases short and J 2 bases short, with 12 bases between. In DNA, the CDR3 is TGTGCCAGCAGCCTCAGGGGCGACACAGATACGCAGTATTTT. Translating it yields CASSLRGDTDTQYF. The variable domain in full, completed from reference TRBV28 and TRBJ2-3, reads DVKVTQSSRYLVKRTGEKVFLECVQDMDHENMFWYRQDPGLGLRLIYFSYDVKMKEKGDIPEGYSVSREKKERFSLILESASTNQTSMYLCASSLRGDTDTQYFGPGTRLTVL.

In its sample, this clonotype was seen many times. The V gene is TRBV27, the J gene TRBJ1-5; the D is unclear. Germline CDR1 and CDR2: MNHEY and SMNVEV (reference sequence). The CDR3 is made up of 12 amino acids. V dropped 4 bases and J dropped 5 bases, with 6 bases sitting between them. CDR3 amino acids: CASSSSDQPQHF. CDR3 bases: TGTGCCAGCAGTTCCTCGGATCAGCCCCAGCATTTT.

This clonotype was found many times. The chain combines TRBV6-1 with TRBJ1-1; a weak D match, TRBD1 (6 bases). The CDR3 spans 15 residues. Germline loops: CDR1 MNHNS, CDR2 SASEGT. V was pared by 6 bases and J by 0 bases, with 14 bases between. The CDR3 region has the DNA TGTGCCAGCAGCCCAAGGGGGGGGCTGAACACTGAAGCTTTCTTT. This codes for CASSPRGGLNTEAFF.

A few counts support this clonotype. The chain carries TRBV5-4 and TRBJ2-7; 9 bases map to TRBD1. The CDR3 contains 14 residues. J lost 5 bases, V lost 5 bases, and 8 bases had no gene match. CDR1 SGHNT and CDR2 YYREEE come from the germline V gene (reference sequence). In nucleotides, the CDR3 is TGTGCCAGCAGACAACAGGGGGCGCGGAACGAGCAGTACTTC. This gives the protein CASRQQGARNEQYF.

The chain employs TRBV2 and TRBJ1-1, with a weak D call TRBD1 (5 bases). Germline V lookup: CDR1 SNHLY, CDR2 FYNNEI. The length of the CDR3 is 14 residues. Trimming left V 4 bases short and J 3 bases short, with 12 bases between. The CDR3 bases are TGTGCCAGCAGTGCGGACGGGGGGTACACTGAAGCTTTCTTT. The encoded protein is CASSADGGYTEAFF.

As to this clonotype: A much more abundant neighbour one base away suggests this may be a read error. The gene calls are TRBV7-9 and TRBJ2-1; D unclear. V lost 1 base to trimming and J lost 10 bases, with 17 bases between them. The V gene's germline CDR1 is SEHNR and CDR2 FQNEAQ (reference sequence). CDR3 length: 15 amino acids. DNA of the CDR3: TGTGCCAGCAGCTTAGAGGGCAGAGTCTCCTACGAGCAGTTCTTC. It is translated as CASSLEGRVSYEQFF.